One and the same sample provided the 14 T cell receptor beta chains below, sequenced in a study of blood T cell repertoires in COVID-19. Here immunoSEQ multiplex PCR was the method, and the copy in TCRdb shows in-frame clones only, minus some. The data show 400,000 to 550,000 clones, around 90% seen once. Sequencing was done on a sample of PBMCs or T cells enriched from blood (not recorded which). The origin of the receptors is a woman between 18 and 30 years old with acute COVID-19.

The V gene is TRBV19, the J gene TRBJ2-3; D is possibly TRBD1 (6 bases). The CDR3 has 14 amino acids. The V gene lost 6 bases and the J gene lost 1 base, with 11 bases spanning the gap. In germline, CDR1 is LNHDA, CDR2 SQIVND (reference sequence). The CDR3 DNA is TGTGCCAGTAGACAGGGTTTAGGCACAGATACGCAGTATTTT. This codes for CASRQGLGTDTQYF.

This sequence joins TRBV5-8 and TRBJ1-6, with 9 bases matching TRBD1. With 3 bases clipped from V and 9 bases from J, the junction kept 4 bases outside the gene matches. In germline, CDR1 is SGHTS, CDR2 YDEGEE. This CDR3 region has 14 residues. CDR3: CASSSGTGSSPLHF. The CDR3 DNA reads as TGTGCCAGCAGCTCCGGGACAGGGAGTTCACCCCTCCACTTT.

The chain employs TRBV30 and TRBJ1-1; TRBD1 matches at 8 bases. V lost 7 bases to trimming and J lost 6 bases; unmatched junction nucleotides: 16. The CDR3 is 15 amino acids. The germline V gene has CDR1 GTSNPN and CDR2 SVGIG (reference sequence). Here the CDR3 DNA reads TGTGCCTTGGTGGACAGGGTAAGGGGATTCGCTGAAGCTTTCTTT. As protein: CALVDRVRGFAEAFF.

The rearrangement links TRBV29-1 to TRBJ2-2; possible D gene TRBD2, 5 bases. The CDR3 length is 14 residues. V was clipped by 4 bases and J by 0 bases, with 9 bases between them. The germline V gene has CDR1 SQVTM and CDR2 ANQGSEA. For the CDR3, the DNA is TGCAGCGTTGTTTTACTAGCGAACACCGGGGAGCTGTTTTTT. Translation gives CSVVLLANTGELFF.

The rearrangement uses TRBV12-5 and TRBJ2-1, with TRBD1 as a possible D gene (6 bases). CDR3 length equals 11 residues. The ends were cut back, 6 bases at V and 10 bases at J, with 10 bases in the middle. Germline loops: CDR1 LGHNT, CDR2 FRNRAP. The CDR3 region is CASGTGWEQFF. Here the CDR3 DNA reads TGTGCTAGTGGGACAGGTTGGGAGCAGTTCTTC.

V is TRBV11-3 and J is TRBJ2-1; 10 bases map to TRBD2. The V gene's germline CDR1 is SGHNT and CDR2 YENEEA. The trim removed 8 bases at V and 0 bases at J, leaving 7 bases unmatched. This CDR3 is 16 amino acids long. The CDR3 nucleotides read TGTGCCAGCTCCCCTAGCGGGAGTGTCTCCTACAATGAGCAGTTCTTC. This translates into CASSPSGSVSYNEQFF.

The chain is built from TRBV7-9 and TRBJ2-5, with 8 bases aligning to TRBD1. The CDR3 consists of 15 residues. With V trimmed by 3 bases and J by 1 base, 4 bases remained unmatched. CDR1 SEHNR and CDR2 FQNEAQ come from the germline V gene (reference sequence). Here the CDR3 reads CASSFGQGSQETQYF. The CDR3, as DNA: TGTGCCAGCAGCTTCGGACAGGGCTCCCAAGAGACCCAGTACTTC.

The genes are TRBV6-2 or TRBV6-3 and TRBJ2-2, with TRBD2 identical over 8 bases. The CDR3 runs to 17 residues. With 4 bases clipped from V and 3 bases from J, the junction kept 10 bases outside the gene matches. The V gene's germline CDR1 is MNHEY and CDR2 SVGEGT. This CDR3 is CASSLVNSGIYTGELFF. Here the CDR3 DNA reads TGTGCCAGCAGTTTGGTTAATAGCGGGATATACACCGGGGAGCTGTTTTTT.

Written as DNA, the CDR3 is TGTGCCAGGGACAGCGGGGGTGGCTACACCTTC. Encoded protein: CARDSGGGYTF. The chain has TRBV27 and TRBJ1-2, with TRBD1 as a possible D gene (6 bases). The CDR3 extends over 11 amino acids. The V end lost 9 bases, the J end lost 7 bases, and 12 bases lay between the germline ends. CDR1 and CDR2 (germline): MNHEY, SMNVEV (reference sequence).

The chain uses TRBV9 and TRBJ2-2; 7 nucleotides line up with TRBD2. Germline lookup yields CDR1 SGDLS and CDR2 YYNGEE. The ends lost 4 bases at V and 5 bases at J; junction bases unmatched: 5. The CDR3 covers 14 residues. This chain's CDR3 is CASSSTGGTGELFF. CDR3 in DNA: TGTGCCAGCAGCTCCACCGGGGGGACCGGGGAGCTGTTTTTT. Full variable domain (remainder filled in from reference TRBV9 and TRBJ2-2): DSGVTQTPKHLITATGQRVTLRCSPRSGDLSVYWYQQSLDQGLQFLIQYYNGEERAKGNILERFSAQQFPDLHSELNLSSLELGDSALYFCASSSTGGTGELFFGEGSRLTVL.

This chain uses TRBV7-3 with TRBJ2-5; weak D call: TRBD2 (5 bases). V was trimmed by 2 bases and J by 5 bases, leaving 15 bases between them. Germline CDR1 and CDR2: SGHTA and FQGTGA. The CDR3 length is 15 residues. The CDR3 spells CASSLDFSPGETQYF. The DNA of the CDR3 is TGTGCCAGCAGCTTAGATTTCTCCCCGGGGGAGACCCAGTACTTC.

This chain uses TRBV6-2 or TRBV6-3 with TRBJ2-1; D is unresolved. This CDR3 is built from 13 residues. V shed 3 bases and J shed 2 bases, with 5 bases lying between them. Germline-derived CDR1 and CDR2 are MNHEY and SVGEGT. CDR3 in amino acids: CASSYEAYNEQFF. CDR3 bases: TGTGCCAGCAGTTATGAGGCCTACAATGAGCAGTTCTTC.

This chain uses TRBV21-1 with TRBJ2-2; TRBD2 is the table's D call and was not checked against the DNA. TRBV21-1 is shown as a pseudogene. This CDR3 has 16 amino acids. In nucleotides, the CDR3 is TGTGCCAGCAGCAAAAAGCGGGAGGGTCCGGTCGGGGAGCTGTTTTTT. Residues: CASSKKREGPVGELFF.

The CDR3 DNA reads TGTGCCAGCAGTTCACCCGGGACAGGTAACACTGAAGCTTTCTTT. Its protein is CASSSPGTGNTEAFF. The chain couples TRBV27 to TRBJ1-1, with 8 bases matching TRBD1. J was trimmed by 2 bases and V by 4 bases; bases with no gene match: 6. The CDR3 runs 15 residues. Germline V gene sequence: CDR1 MNHEY, CDR2 SMNVEV (reference sequence).